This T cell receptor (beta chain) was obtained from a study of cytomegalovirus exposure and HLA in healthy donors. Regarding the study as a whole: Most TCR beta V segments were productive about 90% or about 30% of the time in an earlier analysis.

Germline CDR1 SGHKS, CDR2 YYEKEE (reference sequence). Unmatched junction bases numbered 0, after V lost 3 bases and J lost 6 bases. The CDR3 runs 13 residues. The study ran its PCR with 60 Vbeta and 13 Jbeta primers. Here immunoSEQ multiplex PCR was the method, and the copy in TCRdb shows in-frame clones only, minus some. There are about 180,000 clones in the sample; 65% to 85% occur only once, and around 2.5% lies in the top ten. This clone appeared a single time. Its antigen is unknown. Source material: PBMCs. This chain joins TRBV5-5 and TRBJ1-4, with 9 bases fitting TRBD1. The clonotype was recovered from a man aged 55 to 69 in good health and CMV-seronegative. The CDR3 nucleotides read TGTGCCAGCAGCTGGACAGGGGATGAAAAACTGTTTTTT. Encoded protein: CASSWTGDEKLFF.